Below, one T cell receptor beta chain is given with its context. Its specificity is unknown. The CDR3 contains 14 residues. Looked up from germline, CDR1 is MGHDK and CDR2 is SYGVNS. The V end lost 2 bases, the J end lost 8 bases, and 15 bases lay between the germline ends. The data were taken from a study of long-term antiretroviral therapy in people with HIV. Study results and caveats: Controls exceeded HIV repertoires in CDR3 length range.

Samples were assayed with immunoSEQ v3.0 at survey level. Assay: immunoSEQ multiplex PCR; the TCRdb copy retains only in-frame clones and omits some. This sample has tens of thousands of clones, with 90% to 95% found just once. The source material was unsorted PBMCs, sampled 7.4 years after starting antiretroviral therapy. This TCR was sampled from a man aged 50 to 60 with HIV. The chain employs TRBV25-1 and TRBJ1-2, with a possible D match to TRBD1 (6 bases). CDR3 amino acids: CASSEAVWTAGYTF. For the CDR3, the DNA is TGTGCCAGCAGTGAAGCGGTTTGGACAGCCGGCTACACCTTC.